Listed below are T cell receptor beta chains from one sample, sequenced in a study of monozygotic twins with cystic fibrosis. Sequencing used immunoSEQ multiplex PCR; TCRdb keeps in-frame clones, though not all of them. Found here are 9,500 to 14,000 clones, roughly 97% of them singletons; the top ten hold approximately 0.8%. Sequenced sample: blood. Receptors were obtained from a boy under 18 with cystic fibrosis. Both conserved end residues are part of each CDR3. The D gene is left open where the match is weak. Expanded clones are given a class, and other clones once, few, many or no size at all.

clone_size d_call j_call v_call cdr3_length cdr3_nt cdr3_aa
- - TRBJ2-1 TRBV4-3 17 TGCGCCAGCAGCCAAGATAGGTCAGGGGGGTCCTACAATGAGCAGTTCTTC CASSQDRSGGSYNEQFF
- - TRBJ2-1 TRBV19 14 TGTGCCAGTAGGTCGCAAGGAGGCCTGGATGAGCAGTTCTTC CASRSQGGLDEQFF
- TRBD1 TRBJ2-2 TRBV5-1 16 TGCGCCAGCAGAATCAGGACAGGGGGCTCCTACGGGGAGCTGTTTTTT CASRIRTGGSYGELFF
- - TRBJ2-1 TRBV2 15 TGTGCCAGCAGGACGAGGGACTCTACATACAATGAGCAGTTCTTC CASRTRDSTYNEQFF
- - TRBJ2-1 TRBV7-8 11 TGTGCCAGCAGCTTGGGGGGAGCCCCGTTCTTC CASSLGGAPFF
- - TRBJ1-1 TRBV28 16 TGTGCCAGCAGCCGAGATACCGCAGGAACGAACACTGAAGCTTTCTTT CASSRDTAGTNTEAFF
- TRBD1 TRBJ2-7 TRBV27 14 TGTGCCAGCAGCCCTGGGGACAGGGCCTCCGGGCAGTACTTC CASSPGDRASGQYF
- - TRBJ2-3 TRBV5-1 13 TGCGCCAGCAGCTTATCAGCTGGAGATACGCAGTATTTT CASSLSAGDTQYF
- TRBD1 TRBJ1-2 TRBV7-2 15 TGTGCCAGCAGCGTGACGACAGGGGGCCGTCTTGGCTACACCTTC CASSVTTGGRLGYTF
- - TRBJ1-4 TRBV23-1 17 TGCGCCAGCAGTCCCTTCGGGCAGGGAGCAACTAATGAAAAACTGTTTTTT CASSPFGQGATNEKLFF
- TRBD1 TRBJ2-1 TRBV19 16 TGTGCCAGTAGTCCCAGACAGGGCTATGGGTACAATGAGCAGTTCTTC CASSPRQGYGYNEQFF
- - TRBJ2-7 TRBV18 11 TGTGCCAGCTCATCAGACTACGAGCAGTACTTC CASSSDYEQYF
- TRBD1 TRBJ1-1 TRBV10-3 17 TGTGCCATCAGTGAATCCGACAGGGGCGCAAGGAACACTGAAGCTTTCTTT CAISESDRGARNTEAFF
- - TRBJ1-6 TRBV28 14 TGTGCCAGCAGTTTGGGCCCCAATAATTCACCCCTCCACTTT CASSLGPNNSPLHF
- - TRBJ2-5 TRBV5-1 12 TGCGCCAGCAGACTAAACCAAGAGACCCAGTACTTC CASRLNQETQYF
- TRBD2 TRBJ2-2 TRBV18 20 TGTGCCAGCTCACCACGAGCCCCAAGGACTAGCGGGGCTTACACCGGGGAGCTGTTTTTT CASSPRAPRTSGAYTGELFF
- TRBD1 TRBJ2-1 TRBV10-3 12 TGTGCCATTTCACAGGGGGCGAATGAGCAGTTCTTC CAISQGANEQFF
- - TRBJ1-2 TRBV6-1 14 TGTGCCAGCATTCAGGACAGAAATAACTATGGCTACACCTTC CASIQDRNNYGYTF
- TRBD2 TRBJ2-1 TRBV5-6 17 TGTGCCAGCAGCTTAGCATCGGGACTAGCGGTCTACAATGAGCAGTTCTTC CASSLASGLAVYNEQFF
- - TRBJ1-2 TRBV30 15 TGTGCCTGGAGTCACCCCTCTGGAGGGTCCTATGGCTACACCTTC CAWSHPSGGSYGYTF
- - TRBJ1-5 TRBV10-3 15 TGTGCCATCAGTGAGTGGGACACTAGCAATCAGCCCCAGCATTTT CAISEWDTSNQPQHF
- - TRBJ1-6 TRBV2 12 TGTGCCAGCGTCGGGACTCGATCACCCCTCCACTTT CASVGTRSPLHF
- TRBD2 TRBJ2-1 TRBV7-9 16 TGTGCCAGCAGAGAGGCCGGGACTAGTCGTTCGGATGAGCAGTTCTTC CASREAGTSRSDEQFF
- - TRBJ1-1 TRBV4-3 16 TGCGCCAGCAGCCCAGGATCAGGACTCTTGAACACTGAAGCTTTCTTT CASSPGSGLLNTEAFF
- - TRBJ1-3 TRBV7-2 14 TGTGCCAGCAGCTTCCTTGCTGGAGGAAACACCATATATTTT CASSFLAGGNTIYF
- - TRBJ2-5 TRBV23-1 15 TGCGCCAGCAGGATCTTCAACCGACCCCAAGAGACCCAGTACTTC CASRIFNRPQETQYF
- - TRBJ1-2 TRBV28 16 TGTGCCAGCAGTTTGTATAACAGCGAGTATAACTATGGCTACACCTTC CASSLYNSEYNYGYTF
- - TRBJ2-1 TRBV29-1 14 TGCAGCGTTCCCGGGCCGAACCCCCACCTTGAGCAGTTCTTC CSVPGPNPHLEQFF
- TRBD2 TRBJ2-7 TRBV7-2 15 TGTGCCAGCAGCTTAGCCTTTAGCGGGAGACACGAGCAGTACTTC CASSLAFSGRHEQYF
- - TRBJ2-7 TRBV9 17 TGTGCCAGCAGCGTAGGATCCGAGTTTCTTAGCTCCTACGAGCAGTACTTC CASSVGSEFLSSYEQYF
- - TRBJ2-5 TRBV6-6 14 TGTGCCAGCAGTGGCGGAGGAGGTTTGGAGACCCAGTACTTC CASSGGGGLETQYF
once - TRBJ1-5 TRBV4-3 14 TGCGCCAGCAGCCAAGATCACACCAATCAGCCCCAGCATTTT CASSQDHTNQPQHF
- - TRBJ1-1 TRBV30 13 TGTGCCTGGTTGAAGGGACGAAACACTGAAGCTTTCTTT CAWLKGRNTEAFF
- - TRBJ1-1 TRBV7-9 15 TGTGCCAGCAGCTTAGCGGTCACCTCGAACACTGAAGCTTTCTTT CASSLAVTSNTEAFF
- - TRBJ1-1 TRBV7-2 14 TGTGCCAGCAGCTTAGGCAGGCCACCCTTTCCAGCTTTCTTT CASSLGRPPFPAFF
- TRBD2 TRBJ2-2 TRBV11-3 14 TGTGCCAGCAGCCCGCGGGGGTATACCGGGGAGCTGTTTTTT CASSPRGYTGELFF
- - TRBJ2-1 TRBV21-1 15 TGTGCCAGCAGCACAACTAGCGGGAGGGACAATGAGCAGTTCTTC CASSTTSGRDNEQFF
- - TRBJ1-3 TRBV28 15 TGTGCCAGCAGCCGACGGGGGGGCTCTGGAAACACCATATATTTT CASSRRGGSGNTIYF
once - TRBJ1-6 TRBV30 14 TGTGCCTGTCAAGGGGCCCTCGCGGGATCACCCCTCCACTTT CACQGALAGSPLHF
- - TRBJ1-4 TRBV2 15 TGTGCCAGCAGCAGGGAGACAGTAGTGAATGAAAAACTGTTTTTT CASSRETVVNEKLFF
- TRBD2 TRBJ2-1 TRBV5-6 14 TGTGCCAGCAGCGGACTAGCGGGATACAATGAGCAGTTCTTC CASSGLAGYNEQFF
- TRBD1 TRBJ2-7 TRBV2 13 TGTGCCAGCAGGACAGGGGGACCCTACGAGCAGTACTTC CASRTGGPYEQYF
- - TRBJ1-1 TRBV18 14 TGTGCCAGCTCACGGGACGGAAAGAACACTGAAGCTTTCTTT CASSRDGKNTEAFF
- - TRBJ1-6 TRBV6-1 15 TGTGCCAGCAGTGCCCAGGGACCCATAAATTCACCCCTCCACTTT CASSAQGPINSPLHF
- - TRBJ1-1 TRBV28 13 TGTGCCAGCAGTTTAAGAGGACAATTCGGAGCTTTCTTT CASSLRGQFGAFF
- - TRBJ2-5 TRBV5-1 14 TGCGCCAGCAGCTTGGGTCAGTACCAAGAGACCCAGTACTTC CASSLGQYQETQYF
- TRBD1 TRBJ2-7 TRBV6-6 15 TGTGCCAGCAGCCGATATTCGGGACAGGACTACGAGCAGTACTTC CASSRYSGQDYEQYF
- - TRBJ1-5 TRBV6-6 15 TGTGCCAGCAGTCCCCACCTCGACATGGATCAGCCCCAGCATTTT CASSPHLDMDQPQHF
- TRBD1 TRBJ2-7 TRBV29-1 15 TGCAGCGTTGGAGGCCCAGACAGGGGGTCCTACGAGCAGTACTTC CSVGGPDRGSYEQYF
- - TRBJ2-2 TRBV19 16 TGTGCCAGTCTTTCAAACCCGACATGGAACACCGGGGAGCTGTTTTTT CASLSNPTWNTGELFF
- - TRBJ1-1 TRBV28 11 TGTGCCAGCAGTTTAATCGGTGAAGCTTTCTTT CASSLIGEAFF
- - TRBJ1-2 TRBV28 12 TGTGCCAGCAGACAAACAGGGTACGGCTACACCTTC CASRQTGYGYTF
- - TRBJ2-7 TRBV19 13 TGTGCCAGTAGTATGGGGTCGGGGGACGAGCAGTACTTC CASSMGSGDEQYF
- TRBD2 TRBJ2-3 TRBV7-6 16 TGTGCCAGCAGTCTCGGAGCTAGCGGGGAAACAGATACGCAGTATTTT CASSLGASGETDTQYF
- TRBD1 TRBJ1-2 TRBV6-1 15 TGTGCCAGCACAACAGGGGGCGCTTCGAGCTATGGCTACACCTTC CASTTGGASSYGYTF